The clone carrying this T cell receptor (beta chain) was detected only a few times. Produced via immunoSEQ multiplex PCR; TCRdb's table is partial and in-frame only. The sample has about 150,000 clones, over 70% seen once. This CDR3 comprises 13 residues. V dropped 6 bases and J dropped 1; count of bases not matched to a gene: 2. Germline lookup yields CDR1 MDHEN and CDR2 SYDVKM. This sample is part of a study of blood T cell repertoires in COVID-19. Study-wide context: Specimens from acute and convalescent COVID-19 originated in the United States, Italy and Spain. T cells, B-cell-depleted T cells, or PBMCs provided the cDNA or gDNA that served as material.

The material sequenced was peripheral blood. The chain employs TRBV28 and TRBJ1-2; 7 bases line up with TRBD1. The TCR sequence derives from a man between 60 and 75 years old with active or convalescent COVID-19. The CDR3 protein is CASSDRVNYGYTF. The CDR3 bases are TGTGCCAGCAGCGACAGGGTTAACTATGGCTACACCTTC.